This T cell receptor beta chain was sequenced in a study of T cell repertoires in ileal Crohn's disease. At the level of the study: Median disease duration was 7.9 years; 35% smoked at surgery. About half received postoperative treatment, around 10 with thiopurines and around 17 anti-TNF. At postoperative colonoscopy, neoterminal ileum biopsies were taken as M6.

Profiling relied on immunoSEQ multiplex PCR, and the TCRdb table lists in-frame clones only, not all of them. The sample holds some 5,400 clones; about 69% are singletons and the top ten take just under 30%. Study-wide results and limits: Clonal expansions were more frequent in active smokers than non-smokers at surgery.

In regard to this clone: Its antigen is undetermined.

V lost 2 bases and J 5 bases, leaving 11 bases between the germline ends. The CDR3 runs 13 residues. Per the germline V gene, CDR1 is SGHDT and CDR2 is YYEEEE. Time point noted: neoterminal ileum biopsy at postoperative endoscopy, about 6 months after surgery. V and J are TRBV5-6 and TRBJ2-7, with D possibly being TRBD1 (5 bases). This clonotype was sampled from an adult with Crohn's disease. Source material: ileal tissue. The CDR3 sequence is CASSFSVRDEQYF. In DNA, the CDR3 is TGTGCCAGCAGCTTTAGTGTCAGGGACGAGCAGTACTTC.